These 32 T cell receptor beta chains share one sample of origin, sequenced in a study of blood T cell repertoires in COVID-19 (dated by TCRdb to about 2020). Library preparation employed the immunoSEQ multiplex PCR assay. In TCRdb, the immuneACCESS table is reduced to in-frame sequences with V and J assigned. These tables do not hold every clone; where another copy was compared, an unresolved V gene accounts for under half, and the others remain unexplained. In all, the sample holds more than 50,000 clones, and more than 60% of those were seen once. The leading ten clones occupy approximately 13% of the sample. Sequenced input: peripheral blood. All receptors derive from a woman in her 70s with acute or convalescent COVID-19.

The chain links TRBV7-8 to TRBJ1-3; unclear D gene. Germline loops: CDR1 SGHVS, CDR2 FQNEAQ. The CDR3 is 13 residues long. Trimming shortened V by 6 bases and J by 5 bases, and 11 bases separated the two germline ends. CDR3 sequence reads: CASRPRDRNTIYF. CDR3 in DNA: TGTGCCAGCAGACCGAGAGACAGAAACACCATATATTTT. Together with reference TRBV7-8 and TRBJ1-3, the CDR3 gives the full variable domain: GAGVSQSPRYKVAKRGQDVALRCDPISGHVSLFWYQQALGQGPEFLTYFQNEAQLDKSGLPSDRFFAERPEGSVSTLKIQRTQQEDSAVYLCASRPRDRNTIYFGEGSWLTVV.

The chain has TRBV25-1 and TRBJ2-5, with 12 bases fitting TRBD2. The CDR3 loop spans 15 amino acids. With 1 base clipped from V and 5 bases from J, the junction kept 2 bases outside the gene matches. Germline-derived CDR1 and CDR2 are MGHDK and SYGVNS. The DNA for the CDR3 is TGTGCCAGCAGTGAATGGACTAGCGGGGATGAGACCCAGTACTTC. Translation: CASSEWTSGDETQYF.

By proportion, this clone is medium-sized. V is TRBV7-6 and J is TRBJ2-5; 7 bases line up with TRBD1. J lost 3 bases, V lost 1 base, and 5 bases had no gene match. CDR3 size: 15 residues. Looked up from germline, CDR1 is SGHVS and CDR2 is FNYEAQ. The CDR3 protein is CASSLEGALEETQYF. As DNA, the CDR3 is TGTGCCAGCAGCTTAGAGGGGGCACTAGAAGAGACCCAGTACTTC. Full variable domain (outside the CDR3, taken from reference TRBV7-6 and TRBJ2-5): GAGVSQSPRYKVTKRGQDVALRCDPISGHVSLYWYRQALGQGPEFLTYFNYEAQQDKSGLPNDRFSAERPEGSISTLTIQRTEQRDSAMYRCASSLEGALEETQYFGPGTRLLVL.

V is TRBV9 and J is TRBJ1-4; D is unclear. V was clipped by 0 bases and J by 11 bases, with 11 bases between them. CDR3 length: 13 residues. The germline V gene has CDR1 SGDLS and CDR2 YYNGEE. The CDR3 region has the DNA TGTGCCAGCAGCGTAGTCTCGTCCGGGAAACTGTTTTTT. It specifies CASSVVSSGKLFF.

The table lists this clone with a few counts. The rearrangement joins TRBV7-9 to TRBJ1-4, with D maybe TRBD1 (6 bases). The germline V gene encodes CDR1 SEHNR and CDR2 FQNEAQ (reference sequence). The CDR3 totals 14 residues. Trimming took off 5 bases at V and 7 bases at J, with 14 bases between the two ends. CDR3 in DNA: TGTGCCAGCAGCCCCAGGGGAGAATTTGAAAAACTGTTTTTT. Its translation is CASSPRGEFEKLFF.

This clone came up a few times. The rearrangement links TRBV2 to TRBJ2-3; D unresolved. CDR1 and CDR2 (germline): SNHLY, FYNNEI. CDR3 size: 16 residues. Trimming left V 0 bases short and J 0 bases short, with 10 bases between. The CDR3 loop reads CASSEARRRSTDTQYF. The CDR3 DNA follows: TGTGCCAGCAGTGAAGCACGCCGCAGAAGCACAGATACGCAGTATTTT.

The chain employs TRBV27 and TRBJ2-7, with D possibly TRBD2 on 6 matching bases. The CDR3 has 15 residues. Germline V lookup: CDR1 MNHEY, CDR2 SMNVEV (reference sequence). V was cut by 6 bases and J by 1 base, with 16 bases left in between. As DNA, the CDR3 is TGTGCCAGCAGCCCGGACGGGGGTCCGTCCTACGAGCAGTACTTC. Translated: CASSPDGGPSYEQYF.

The CDR3: CASSSGGIRTDTQYF. The DNA of the CDR3 is TGTGCCAGCAGCTCGGGGGGGATAAGGACAGATACGCAGTATTTT. The rearrangement joins TRBV11-3 to TRBJ2-3; 8 bases agree with TRBD2. The germline CDR1 and CDR2 sequences are SGHNT and YENEEA. V gave up 4 bases and J gave up 3 bases; unmatched junction bases: 6. The CDR3 totals 15 residues.

This sequence joins TRBV7-2 and TRBJ1-2; 7 bases match TRBD1. The CDR3 is 15 residues long. Germline values: CDR1 SGHTA, CDR2 FQGNSA. V shed 3 bases, J shed 2 bases, and the junction held 6 bases outside the gene matches. CDR3 in amino acids: CASSLTGSRNYGYTF. CDR3 coding DNA: TGTGCCAGCAGCTTGACAGGGTCCCGCAACTATGGCTACACCTTC.

This clone was seen a handful of times. The V gene is TRBV10-1, the J gene TRBJ1-5, with a weak D call TRBD1 (6 bases). Germline assignment: CDR1 WNHNN and CDR2 SYGVQD (reference sequence). Trimming removed 2 bases from V and 1 base from J, with 12 bases in between. This CDR3 is 16 amino acids long. CDR3 DNA: TGCGCCAGCAGTGAGGTTGGGGGCAGGAGCAATCAGCCCCAGCATTTT. It encodes CASSEVGGRSNQPQHF.

This rearrangement joins TRBV6-6 to TRBJ1-2; tentative D call: TRBD1 (6 bases). This CDR3 has 16 residues. Trimming stripped 4 bases from V and 6 bases from J, with 21 bases between. Germline CDR1 and CDR2: MNHNY and SVGAGI (reference sequence). The CDR3 nucleotides are TGTGCCAGCAGTTTCTCGAGATCAGGGACACCCAATGGCTACACCTTC. Its protein product is CASSFSRSGTPNGYTF.

The chain employs TRBV5-6 and TRBJ2-3; TRBD1 agrees at 11 bases. Trimming at V came to 5 bases and at J to 3 bases, leaving 17 bases not matched to a gene. Germline V CDR1 and CDR2: SGHDT, YYEEEE. The CDR3 spans 19 residues. This CDR3 is CASSQIPGTGGPNTDTQYF. The CDR3 nucleotides are TGTGCCAGCAGTCAAATCCCCGGGACAGGGGGTCCTAATACAGATACGCAGTATTTT.

This rearrangement joins TRBV5-5 to TRBJ2-7, with 7 bases matching TRBD2. In germline, CDR1 is SGHKS, CDR2 YYEKEE (reference sequence). Germline trimming cut 4 bases from V and 2 bases from J; bases unmatched to any gene: 9. The CDR3 covers 15 residues. The CDR3 reads CASSLGAGPTYEQYF. In DNA form, the CDR3 reads TGTGCCAGCAGCCTGGGAGCGGGGCCTACCTACGAGCAGTACTTC. The variable domain in full, completed from reference TRBV5-5 and TRBJ2-7, reads DAGVTQSPTHLIKTRGQQVTLRCSPISGHKSVSWYQQVLGQGPQFIFQYYEKEERGRGNFPDRFSARQFPNYSSELNVNALLLGDSALYLCASSLGAGPTYEQYFGPGTRLTVT.

In its sample, this clone was seen once. The CDR3 here is CASAGRQNTEAFF. CDR3 nucleotides: TGCGCCAGCGCGGGCCGTCAGAACACTGAAGCTTTCTTT. V gene TRBV5-1 combines with J gene TRBJ1-1, with D unresolved. V dropped 7 bases and J dropped 1 base, with 11 bases sitting between them. CDR3 size: 13 residues. CDR1 is SGHRS and CDR2 is YFSETQ in the germline V gene.

The rearrangement links TRBV19 to TRBJ1-5, with unresolved D. This CDR3 is built from 18 residues. Germline CDR1 and CDR2: LNHDA and SQIVND (reference sequence). V was clipped by 5 bases and J by 4 bases, with 24 bases between them. The CDR3 DNA reads as TGTGCCAGTAGTCCTAAACGCGACAATGCCCGGGGTAATCAGCCCCAGCATTTT. This sequence encodes CASSPKRDNARGNQPQHF. Together with reference TRBV19 and TRBJ1-5, the CDR3 gives the full variable domain: DGGITQSPKYLFRKEGQNVTLSCEQNLNHDAMYWYRQDPGQGLRLIYYSQIVNDFQKGDIAEGYSVSREKKESFPLTVTSAQKNPTAFYLCASSPKRDNARGNQPQHFGDGTRLSIL.

The gene calls are TRBV13 and TRBJ2-1; TRBD1 agrees at 8 bases. Germline-derived CDR1 and CDR2 are PRHDT and FYEKMQ (reference sequence). V lost 0 bases to trimming and J lost 8 bases; unmatched junction nucleotides: 0. The CDR3 runs 13 residues. CDR3 bases: TGTGCCAGCAGCTTAGGGACAGGGGATGAGCAGTTCTTC. This gives the protein CASSLGTGDEQFF.

The rearrangement uses TRBV4-1 and TRBJ2-5; 8 bases are shared with TRBD1. V lost 0 bases, J lost 2 bases, and 5 bases stayed unmatched. The germline V gene encodes CDR1 MGHRA and CDR2 YSYEKL. This CDR3 has 16 residues. The CDR3 DNA is TGCGCCAGCAGCCAAGAGCCCCGGACAGGGCAAGAGACCCAGTACTTC. This encodes CASSQEPRTGQETQYF.

This clone was counted a single time. J is TRBJ1-2 and V is TRBV5-1, with unresolved D. The CDR3 totals 13 residues. Per germline, CDR1 SGHRS and CDR2 YFSETQ. The V end lost 2 bases, the J end lost 4 bases, and 9 bases lay between the germline ends. CDR3 in DNA: TGCGCCAGCAGCTTCAGGTCTTCCTATGGCTACACCTTC. It translates to CASSFRSSYGYTF.

The chain uses TRBV7-3 and TRBJ1-1; D gene ambiguous. CDR3 length: 14 amino acids. With 5 bases removed from V and 6 bases from J, the gap between germline ends came to 16 bases. Germline loops: CDR1 SGHTA, CDR2 FQGTGA. CDR3: CASSPSRIIAEAFF. The CDR3 nucleotides are TGTGCCAGCAGCCCATCCAGGATAATAGCTGAAGCTTTCTTT.

The V call is TRBV18, the J call TRBJ1-5; 8 bases are shared with TRBD1. CDR1 is KGHSH, CDR2 LQKENI, per germline. The V and J ends lost 6 bases and 3 bases, in that order; junction bases with no gene match: 7. The CDR3 is 15 amino acids. CDR3 sequence (DNA): TGTGCCAGCTCCCAGGGACAGGAATTCAATCAGCCCCAGCATTTT. Residues: CASSQGQEFNQPQHF. The full variable domain, with the rest looked up from reference TRBV18 and TRBJ1-5, is NAGVMQNPRHLVRRRGQEARLRCSPMKGHSHVYWYRQLPEEGLKFMVYLQKENIIDESGMPKERFSAEFPKEGPSILRIQQVVRGDSAAYFCASSQGQEFNQPQHFGDGTRLSIL.

The CDR3 bases are TGTGCCAGCAGTTACGGGGCATTACGGACTGAAGCTTTCTTT. Its protein is CASSYGALRTEAFF. V gene TRBV6-2 or TRBV6-3 combines with J gene TRBJ1-1; D perhaps matches TRBD1 (5 bases). The germline CDR1 and CDR2 sequences are MNHEY and SVGEGT. Trimming removed 2 bases at V and 5 bases at J, with 12 bases between. The CDR3 sequence is 14 residues long.

The count of this clone is one. J is TRBJ1-1 and V is TRBV19; D remains unclear. Trimming shortened V by 4 bases and J by 0 bases, and 12 bases separated the two germline ends. CDR1 is LNHDA and CDR2 is SQIVND in the germline V gene (reference sequence). The CDR3 contains 15 residues. CDR3 coding DNA: TGTGCCAGTAGTAGAACAGCTAGCATGAACACTGAAGCTTTCTTT. It yields the protein CASSRTASMNTEAFF.

This clone appeared a few times. This CDR3 reads CASRLSNRRGDSYNEQFF. DNA for the CDR3: TGTGCAAGTCGCTTATCTAATCGGCGGGGGGACTCCTACAATGAGCAGTTCTTC. The chain uses TRBV12-2 and TRBJ2-1; TRBD2, as called in the table, went unchecked against the DNA. TRBV12-2 is deemed a pseudogene. The CDR3 is 18 amino acids.

The V call is TRBV9, the J call TRBJ2-2; 9 bases map to TRBD1. There are 14 residues in the CDR3. Trimming removed 4 bases from V and 6 bases from J; junction bases left unmatched: 4. The germline gives CDR1 SGDLS, CDR2 YYNGEE. The CDR3 coding sequence is TGTGCCAGCAGCATCGACAGGGGGGCCGGGGAGCTGTTTTTT. As protein: CASSIDRGAGELFF.

This clone came up many times. V and J are TRBV5-1 and TRBJ1-2, with 9 bases that match TRBD1. CDR3 length: 16 residues. Germline V gene lookup returns CDR1 SGHRS and CDR2 YFSETQ. V dropped 3 bases and J dropped 3; count of bases not matched to a gene: 9. CDR3 sequence reads: CASSSSGTGFDYGYTF. The CDR3 coding sequence is TGCGCCAGCAGCTCATCCGGGACAGGGTTTGACTATGGCTACACCTTC.

The CDR3 protein is CASSSRGDSPLHF. The CDR3 nucleotides are TGTGCCAGCTCATCACGGGGCGATTCACCCCTCCACTTT. The genes are TRBV18 and TRBJ1-6; tentative D call: TRBD1 (5 bases). CDR1 and CDR2 (germline): KGHSH, LQKENI. Between the trimmed V and J ends, which lost 5 bases and 8 bases, there was a span of 10 bases. The CDR3 covers 13 residues.

This chain joins TRBV6-6 and TRBJ2-6; D perhaps matches TRBD1 (5 bases). The CDR3 runs 17 residues. Trimming cost V 5 bases and J 3 bases, with 17 bases left between them. The germline V gene encodes CDR1 MNHNY and CDR2 SVGAGI (reference sequence). The CDR3 region has the DNA TGTGCCAGCAGTCCAACTGCCAGGGATTTTGGGGCCAACGTCCTGACTTTC. This codes for CASSPTARDFGANVLTF.

V is TRBV28 and J is TRBJ2-1, with 9 positions matching TRBD1. Germline V gene sequence: CDR1 MDHEN, CDR2 SYDVKM. Germline trimming cut 0 bases from V and 5 bases from J; bases unmatched to any gene: 5. There are 16 residues in the CDR3. The CDR3, as DNA: TGTGCCAGCAGTTTATGGGGGACAGGGCCCCACAATGAGCAGTTCTTC. It is translated as CASSLWGTGPHNEQFF.

As DNA, the CDR3 is TGTGCCAGCGGCCCGGGCTACGAGCAGTACTTC. Its translation: CASGPGYEQYF. The chain is built from TRBV9 and TRBJ2-7; D gene uncertain. This CDR3 contains 11 residues. Germline CDR1 and CDR2: SGDLS and YYNGEE. V gave up 7 bases and J gave up 3 bases, with 8 bases separating them. The entire variable domain, with the rest obtained from reference TRBV9 and TRBJ2-7, is as follows: DSGVTQTPKHLITATGQRVTLRCSPRSGDLSVYWYQQSLDQGLQFLIQYYNGEERAKGNILERFSAQQFPDLHSELNLSSLELGDSALYFCASGPGYEQYFGPGTRLTVT.

The chain uses TRBV3-1 (or the pseudogene TRBV3-2) and TRBJ2-7; D call uncertain. CDR3 length: 12 residues. Trimming shortened V by 2 bases and J by 2 bases, and 4 bases separated the two germline ends. Germline V CDR1 and CDR2: LGHDT, YNNKEL (reference sequence). CDR3 residues: CASSQSTYEQYV. The CDR3 region has the DNA TGTGCCAGCAGCCAATCAACCTACGAGCAGTACGTC.

This chain links TRBV19 with TRBJ1-3; no clear D. The V gene lost 5 bases and the J gene lost 0 bases, with 5 bases spanning the gap. CDR1 is LNHDA and CDR2 is SQIVND in the germline V gene (reference sequence). The CDR3 has 13 residues. CDR3 protein: CASSAVSGNTIYF. CDR3 nucleotide sequence: TGTGCCAGTAGTGCGGTCTCTGGAAACACCATATATTTT.

This chain connects TRBV11-3 to TRBJ2-3, with 8 nucleotides matching TRBD1. The CDR3 runs 16 residues. Germline V gene sequence: CDR1 SGHNT, CDR2 YENEEA. The junction had 8 bases not matched to a gene; V was cut back by 6 bases and J by 0 bases. In nucleotides, the CDR3 is TGTGCCAGCAGTTCCGGACAGGGAACTAGCACAGATACGCAGTATTTT. This encodes CASSSGQGTSTDTQYF.